Following are 16 T cell receptor beta chains from one sample sequenced in a study of graft-versus-host responses after intestinal transplantation. Assay: immunoSEQ multiplex PCR; the TCRdb copy retains only in-frame clones and omits some. The table includes 50,000 to 75,000 clones, 90% to 95% detected once. Their specific antigens are unknown. The specimen was unstimulated CD4+ T cells sorted from spleen or lymph node cells, collected before transplant. Receptors were obtained from a human donor who was the organ donor for an intestinal transplant.

CDR3 sequence reads: CASRGPSGVGETQYF. The CDR3 nucleotides read TGTGCCAGCAGGGGACCTAGCGGGGTGGGAGAGACCCAGTACTTC. The chain employs TRBV2 and TRBJ2-5, with 9 bases that match TRBD2. Germline trimming cut 6 bases from V and 4 bases from J; bases unmatched to any gene: 9. CDR1 SNHLY and CDR2 FYNNEI come from the germline V gene. CDR3 length equals 15 residues. Combining the CDR3 with reference TRBV2 and TRBJ2-5 gives the whole variable domain EPEVTQTPSHQVTQMGQEVILRCVPISNHLYFYWYRQILGQKVEFLVSFYNNEISEKSEIFDDQFSVERPDGSNFTLKIRSTKLEDSAMYFCASRGPSGVGETQYFGPGTRLLVL.

V is TRBV18 and J is TRBJ2-3; TRBD1 matches at 7 bases. Germline V lookup: CDR1 KGHSH, CDR2 LQKENI. Trimming at V came to 3 bases and at J to 0 bases, leaving 3 bases not matched to a gene. This CDR3 has 15 residues. The CDR3 DNA is TGTGCCAGCTCACCTTTGGGACAGAGCACAGATACGCAGTATTTT. The encoded protein is CASSPLGQSTDTQYF.

The genes are TRBV5-4 and TRBJ1-2, with 8 bases matching TRBD1. The germline V gene encodes CDR1 SGHNT and CDR2 YYREEE (reference sequence). The CDR3 is made up of 16 amino acids. Trimming removed 3 bases from V and 4 bases from J; junction bases left unmatched: 11. CDR3 DNA sequence: TGTGCCAGCAGCTCCTCTAGACAGGGGTTGAGCTATGGCTACACCTTC. Translation gives CASSSSRQGLSYGYTF.

V is TRBV5-4 and J is TRBJ2-1, with 10 bases fitting TRBD2. The ends lost 2 bases at V and 6 bases at J; junction bases unmatched: 5. This CDR3 contains 15 residues. CDR1 and CDR2 (germline): SGHNT, YYREEE (reference sequence). The chain's CDR3 is CASSLAGGPGNEQFF. The CDR3 DNA reads as TGTGCCAGCAGCTTAGCGGGGGGGCCGGGCAATGAGCAGTTCTTC.

This chain connects TRBV19 to TRBJ2-7; D gene ambiguous. The CDR3 is 13 residues long. V lost 6 bases and J 0 bases, leaving 9 bases between the germline ends. CDR1 and CDR2 (germline): LNHDA, SQIVND (reference sequence). CDR3 sequence: CASSLIGSYEQYF. For the CDR3, the DNA is TGTGCCAGTAGCCTGATAGGCTCCTACGAGCAGTACTTC.

V gene TRBV27 combines with J gene TRBJ1-2; 8 bases are a match to TRBD1. CDR3 length equals 13 residues. V trimming: 6 bases; J trimming: 8 bases; junction bases outside the gene matches: 8. The V gene's germline CDR1 is MNHEY and CDR2 SMNVEV (reference sequence). The DNA of the CDR3 is TGTGCCAGCAGAACGACAGGGGTTAAGGGCTACACCTTC. Residues: CASRTTGVKGYTF.

The chain employs TRBV21-1 and TRBJ1-6; the listed D gene, TRBD1, was not tested against the DNA. TRBV21-1 is annotated as a pseudogene. This CDR3 is 15 amino acids long. CDR3 region: CASSPRQNYNSPLHF. The CDR3 DNA sequence: TGTGCCAGCAGCCCTCGACAGAACTATAATTCACCCCTCCACTTT.

The chain carries TRBV6-1 and TRBJ1-1, with 12 bases identical to TRBD1. The germline V gene has CDR1 MNHNS and CDR2 SASEGT. The CDR3 contains 18 residues. The V segment lost 2 bases and the J segment 4 bases; nucleotides outside the gene matches: 11. The CDR3 DNA reads TGTGCCAGCAGTGAAAAGGTTTGGGGACAGGGGGCGCGCACTGAAGCTTTCTTT. Protein sequence: CASSEKVWGQGARTEAFF.

This chain uses TRBV7-3 with TRBJ2-1; TRBD1 aligns across 9 bases. The CDR3 is 15 amino acids. CDR1 and CDR2 (germline): SGHTA, FQGTGA. V dropped 4 bases and J dropped 7; count of bases not matched to a gene: 8. The DNA of the CDR3 is TGTGCCAGCAGCTCTCCGGGACAGGGACCAAATGAGCAGTTCTTC. It specifies CASSSPGQGPNEQFF.

This chain joins TRBV30 and TRBJ2-7; D not certain. The CDR3 loop spans 14 amino acids. Trimming shortened V by 0 bases and J by 4 bases, and 13 bases separated the two germline ends. Germline-derived CDR1 and CDR2 are GTSNPN and SVGIG (reference sequence). The CDR3 sequence is CAWSVTAGPYEQYF. The CDR3 DNA is TGTGCCTGGAGTGTAACTGCTGGGCCGTACGAGCAGTACTTC.

This clone was found once. This rearrangement joins TRBV7-9 to TRBJ1-4, with D tentatively TRBD1 (6 bases). CDR1 and CDR2 (germline): SEHNR, FQNEAQ (reference sequence). CDR3 size: 15 residues. Trimming took 5 bases from V and 8 from J, leaving 18 bases between them. The CDR3: CASSLGGQGGEKLFF. The CDR3 coding sequence is TGTGCCAGCAGCCTAGGGGGGCAGGGAGGCGAAAAACTGTTTTTT.

The chain links TRBV6-4 to TRBJ1-1; D perhaps matches TRBD1 (6 bases). Trimming removed 0 bases from V and 2 bases from J, with 19 bases in between. This CDR3 is 18 amino acids long. Germline CDR1 is MRHNA and CDR2 is SNTAGT. CDR3 region: CASSDSISGARRNTEAFF. The CDR3 DNA follows: TGTGCCAGCAGTGACTCGATTTCAGGGGCGCGGCGAAACACTGAAGCTTTCTTT.

The gene calls are TRBV10-3 and TRBJ2-1, with no clear D. Trimming removed 1 base from V and 3 bases from J, with 7 bases in between. Germline-derived CDR1 and CDR2 are ENHRY and SYGVKD. The CDR3 is made up of 14 amino acids. The CDR3 nucleotides are TGTGCCATCAGTGAGTTTTTGAACTACAATGAGCAGTTCTTC. It specifies CAISEFLNYNEQFF.

The chain links TRBV6-6 to TRBJ2-7; 10 nucleotides match TRBD1. The CDR3 contains 15 residues. The trim removed 7 bases at V and 7 bases at J, leaving 13 bases unmatched. Germline-derived CDR1 and CDR2 are MNHNY and SVGAGI (reference sequence). The CDR3: CASTLRDRGEGEQYF. The CDR3 region has the DNA TGTGCCAGCACCCTCCGGGACAGGGGTGAAGGGGAGCAGTACTTC.

Details on this clone: The DNA is omitted, as the CDR3 cannot be located on it reliably, and the CDR3 follows TCRdb's listing. This sequence joins TRBV27 and TRBJ1-1. The CDR3 extends over 15 residues, inclusive of both ends. Germline V gene data show CDR1 as MNHEY and CDR2 as SMNVEV (reference sequence). CDR3 amino acids: CASISVVRGRPEAFF.

The J gene is TRBJ1-3, the V gene TRBV6-1, with no clear D. Germline V gene data show CDR1 as MNHNS and CDR2 as SASEGT. V lost 1 base, J lost 2 bases, and 12 bases lay in between. The CDR3 covers 16 residues. CDR3 sequence (DNA): TGTGCCAGCAGTGAAGGGTCCAGGAAACCTGGAAACACCATATATTTT. It encodes CASSEGSRKPGNTIYF.